The rows below give T cell receptor beta chains drawn from one sample of a study of vaccination and CD4 T cells after COVID-19. TCRdb recomputed calls from the PCR reads with MiXCR, one row per CDR3 protein. The data contain about 22,000 distinct CDR3 sequences, around 62% of them singletons. For these receptors, no antigen is known. Sequences were derived from CD4+ T cells from blood, cultured in vitro, sampled before SARS-CoV-2 vaccination. The receptor set was obtained from a human donor who received a COVID-19 vaccine. Both conserved end residues are part of each CDR3. Fields, in order: clone size, V gene, J gene, D gene, CDR3 protein. D genes are given only for firm matches. Where a row states a size, it is once, few, many or the class of an expanded clone; other rows omit it.

abundance: .
v_gene: TRBV24-1
j_gene: TRBJ2-5
d_gene: TRBD2
CDR3aa: CATSSSGLAGAETQYF

abundance: .
v_gene: TRBV5-4
j_gene: TRBJ2-5
d_gene: .
CDR3aa: CASSFRDAQETQYF

abundance: .
v_gene: TRBV24-1
j_gene: TRBJ2-5
d_gene: .
CDR3aa: CATSATGVGETQYF

abundance: once
v_gene: TRBV25-1
j_gene: TRBJ2-1
d_gene: TRBD2
CDR3aa: CASSARFGGGNEQFF

abundance: .
v_gene: TRBV27
j_gene: TRBJ1-5
d_gene: .
CDR3aa: CASSQRRTGQPQHF

abundance: few
v_gene: TRBV2
j_gene: TRBJ1-2
d_gene: .
CDR3aa: CASSDRAGDYGYTF

abundance: .
v_gene: TRBV24-1
j_gene: TRBJ2-3
d_gene: .
CDR3aa: CATSGQRTDTQYF

abundance: few
v_gene: TRBV5-4
j_gene: TRBJ1-2
d_gene: TRBD1
CDR3aa: CASSSGTDLNYGYTF

abundance: .
v_gene: TRBV7-9
j_gene: TRBJ1-1
d_gene: .
CDR3aa: CASSSSGTIAFF

abundance: .
v_gene: TRBV14
j_gene: TRBJ1-1
d_gene: .
CDR3aa: CASSQDLLGGRPDTEAFF

abundance: few
v_gene: TRBV20-1
j_gene: TRBJ1-2
d_gene: .
CDR3aa: CSASAVRGDGYTF

abundance: .
v_gene: TRBV2
j_gene: TRBJ2-5
d_gene: TRBD2
CDR3aa: CASSQLAGRRETQYF

abundance: few
v_gene: TRBV30
j_gene: TRBJ1-1
d_gene: .
CDR3aa: CAWSPDYNTEAFF

abundance: .
v_gene: TRBV30
j_gene: TRBJ1-2
d_gene: .
CDR3aa: CAWSVGLRGSYTF

abundance: .
v_gene: TRBV7-2
j_gene: TRBJ2-3
d_gene: TRBD2
CDR3aa: CASSWGLAGAKTDTQYF

abundance: .
v_gene: TRBV19
j_gene: TRBJ1-1
d_gene: .
CDR3aa: CASSKLGQSGLNTEAFF

abundance: few
v_gene: TRBV6-5
j_gene: TRBJ1-6
d_gene: .
CDR3aa: CASSYLNSPLHF

abundance: few
v_gene: TRBV6-1
j_gene: TRBJ1-1
d_gene: TRBD1
CDR3aa: CASTTLTGGSEAFF

abundance: once
v_gene: TRBV18
j_gene: TRBJ2-5
d_gene: .
CDR3aa: CASSRAGQETQYF

abundance: .
v_gene: TRBV6-1
j_gene: TRBJ1-2
d_gene: .
CDR3aa: CASSESSYGYTF

abundance: .
v_gene: TRBV20-1
j_gene: TRBJ1-5
d_gene: .
CDR3aa: CSASGTPLANQPQHF

abundance: .
v_gene: TRBV7-2
j_gene: TRBJ1-1
d_gene: .
CDR3aa: CASSSTILRRENTEAFF

abundance: .
v_gene: TRBV27
j_gene: TRBJ1-1
d_gene: .
CDR3aa: CASSLSLSTANTEAFF

abundance: .
v_gene: TRBV7-2
j_gene: TRBJ2-5
d_gene: .
CDR3aa: CASSLEAGEETQYF

abundance: few
v_gene: TRBV6-5
j_gene: TRBJ1-3
d_gene: TRBD1
CDR3aa: CASSYSGQTLYLSGNTIYF

abundance: .
v_gene: TRBV30
j_gene: TRBJ1-6
d_gene: TRBD1
CDR3aa: CAWNGQGDSPLHF

abundance: few
v_gene: TRBV6-1
j_gene: TRBJ2-5
d_gene: .
CDR3aa: CASSEEQLGTETQYF